This passage covers 3 T cell receptor beta chains from one sample sequenced in a study of blood T cell repertoires in COVID-19. The method was immunoSEQ multiplex PCR; TCRdb's version includes in-frame clones alone and lacks a portion of them. The sample contains approximately 220,000 clones, around nine tenths of which appear only once. The sequenced material came from peripheral blood. These receptors all stem from a middle-aged man with acute or convalescent COVID-19.

This chain links TRBV2 with TRBJ2-2; the D gene is possibly TRBD2 (5 bases). From germline, CDR1 is SNHLY and CDR2 FYNNEI. The V gene lost 4 bases and the J gene lost 5 bases, with 5 bases spanning the gap. This CDR3 comprises 12 residues. The CDR3 region is CASSAGTGELFF. CDR3 sequence (DNA): TGTGCCAGCAGTGCGGGAACCGGGGAGCTGTTTTTT.

The CDR3 loop reads CASSIVGSNQPQHF. The CDR3 DNA follows: TGTGCCAGTAGTATAGTCGGTAGCAATCAGCCCCAGCATTTT. V and J are TRBV19 and TRBJ1-5; the D is unclear. V was cut by 1 base and J by 0 bases, with 4 bases left in between. The CDR3 loop spans 14 amino acids. Germline CDR1 and CDR2: LNHDA and SQIVND (reference sequence).

This clone was picked up a small number of times. The rearrangement links TRBV11-3 to TRBJ2-7; 9 positions match TRBD2. The CDR3 extends over 15 amino acids. V shed 5 bases and J 5 bases; nucleotides not matched to a gene: 10. The germline V gene encodes CDR1 SGHNT and CDR2 YENEEA. CDR3 residues: CASSRAGTSYDEQYF. CDR3 nucleotide sequence: TGTGCCAGCAGCCGCGCCGGGACTAGCTACGACGAGCAGTACTTC.